The entry below describes one T cell receptor (beta chain). The specificity of this receptor is unknown. No much larger clone exists at a distance of one base, and base qualities are not known. Whole blood was collected in K2EDTA tubes by collaborating institutions according to the institutions' own protocols. For TCRbeta analysis, collaborator samples were shipped as frozen whole blood, as isolated PBMCs, or as DNA extracted from either sample type. The record originates from a study of blood T cell repertoires in COVID-19 (TCRdb year 2020). Study-wide context: The collaborator samples originated in the United States, Italy and Spain and spanned the acute and convalescent phases of COVID-19. The samples were drawn from two sources: the first 160 participants of the ongoing ImmuneRACE study, and some 1,300 subjects contributed by 6 global collaborators. The dataset comprised deeply sampled blood TCRbeta repertoires from subjects exposed to, actively infected with, or recovered from COVID-19. Sample metadata almost always included a de-identified subject ID, COVID-19 status, age in years and sex. The material from the prospective study consisted of cDNA or gDNA derived from T cells, B-cell-depleted T cells, or PBMCs. Where available, HLA class I and class II types were taken from metadata supplied by the sample provider and were not determined by assay-based typing. The repertoires were released in a freely available public database intended as a resource for research on the immune response to SARS-CoV-2. Study-wide findings and limitations: The quantity of clinical and demographic metadata differed by source and by participant and was supplied without curation.

Measured from the cysteine to the phenylalanine, the CDR3 is 21 residues long. The only DNA kept is the CDR3, 63 bases in frame from the first base. V is reduced by 0 bases and J by 0 bases, leaving a spacing of 26 bases between them. CDR1 and CDR2, per the germline V gene (reference sequence), are LGHDT and YNNKEL. TCRbeta CDR3 regions were amplified from genomic DNA by means of the immunoSEQ Assay, a bias-controlled multiplex PCR. In the paper's pipeline: The number of nucleated cells in each sample was estimated from the amplification of reference gene primers within the assay. To quantify the absolute abundance of each unique TCRbeta CDR3 rearrangement, sequence reads were collapsed and filtered. For each sample, productive Simpson clonality was calculated as the square root of Simpson's diversity index across productive rearrangements. The table was pulled from immuneACCESS by TCRdb, which kept in-frame rearrangements only. Such tables lose some clones; where checked, under half of the loss comes from unresolved V genes, and the rest has no known cause. The DNA gave D and trimming, while V, J and clone size come from that table. Counted in this sample were around 300,000 clones; roughly 84% of them appeared once. 1% of the sample belongs to the ten largest clones.

This receptor was obtained from a man aged 50-60 years with active or convalescent COVID-19. The chain is made from TRBV3-1 (or the pseudogene TRBV3-2) and TRBJ1-2; the D region possibly corresponds to TRBD1 (6 bases align). The specimen was peripheral blood. The CDR3 region reads CASSQEGALYFEGTANYGYTF. DNA sequence: TGTGCCAGCAGCCAAGAGGGGGCGCTTTATTTCGAGGGCACGGCTAACTATGGCTACACCTTC.